The text below deals with one T cell receptor beta chain. Its cognate antigen is unknown. Clones were read by immunoSEQ multiplex PCR, and TCRdb kept only the in-frame ones, dropping some. The sample has around 94,000 clones; 88% are singletons. This entry is derived from a study of T cell responses to AZD1222 COVID-19 vaccine. Trimming removed 2 bases from V and 4 bases from J, with 15 bases in between. Germline V CDR1 and CDR2: MDHEN, SYDVKM. CDR3 length equals 16 residues. Study observations and caveats: Just a handful of AZD1222 recipients tested seropositive at baseline.

The sequences come from peripheral blood, collected on day 0 of AZD1222 vaccination. The sequence was collected from an adult in good health. This rearrangement joins TRBV28 to TRBJ1-3, with D perhaps matching TRBD1 (6 bases). The CDR3 sequence: CASSLPTGLGGNTIYF. The CDR3 DNA follows: TGTGCCAGCAGTTTACCCACAGGGTTAGGAGGAAACACCATATATTTT.